These 29 T cell receptor beta chains originate from one sample sequenced in a study of vaccination and CD4 T cells after COVID-19. The antigens of these receptors remain unknown. Cultured CD4+ T-cell DNA underwent Oncomine TCR Beta short-read sequencing. TCRdb re-called the PCR reads with MiXCR, one entry per CDR3 protein. The data show just over 20,000 distinct CDR3 sequences, about 51% seen once. Treatment of the sample: roughly 11-day PBMC culture with coronavirus spike peptide pools or control peptides (ViraFEST assay). The sequencing sample was made of CD4+ T cells from blood, cultured in vitro. The receptor source for this set is a human donor who had recovered from COVID-19.

This chain connects TRBV11-3 to TRBJ1-1; TRBD1 is a possible D gene (6 bases). The ends were cut back, 4 bases at V and 6 bases at J, with 15 bases in the middle. There are 14 residues in the CDR3. Germline V gene lookup returns CDR1 SGHNT and CDR2 YENEEA. The CDR3 sequence is CASSSGGEGAEAFF. CDR3 coding DNA: TGTGCCAGCAGCTCCGGGGGGGAGGGGGCTGAAGCTTTCTTT.

The rearrangement joins TRBV27 to TRBJ1-2; D gene unclear. Germline assignment: CDR1 MNHEY and CDR2 SMNVEV (reference sequence). Trimming cost V 2 bases and J 0 bases, with 7 bases left between them. The CDR3 spans 14 residues. For the CDR3, the DNA is TGTGCCAGCAGTTTAACCCACTCTAACTATGGCTACACCTTC. This sequence encodes CASSLTHSNYGYTF.

The V and J genes are TRBV20-1 and TRBJ2-1, with D unresolved. CDR3 size: 12 residues. Germline V gives CDR1 DFQATT, CDR2 SNEGSKA (reference sequence). Trimming stripped 4 bases from V and 4 bases from J, with 8 bases between. The CDR3 region has the DNA TGCAGTGCTACAGACCGTTACAATGAGCAGTTCTTC. It yields the protein CSATDRYNEQFF.

In this sample, this clonotype turned up a few times. The V call is TRBV2, the J call TRBJ1-5; no definite D call. The CDR3 length is 15 residues. The germline V and J ends were trimmed by 7 bases and 0 bases, with 13 bases remaining between them. The germline gives CDR1 SNHLY, CDR2 FYNNEI. The chain's CDR3 is CASTTEDYSNQPQHF. As DNA, the CDR3 is TGTGCCAGCACGACGGAGGACTATAGCAATCAGCCCCAGCATTTT.

This clonotype was observed a handful of times. V and J are TRBV2 and TRBJ1-1, with D uncertain. Germline loops: CDR1 SNHLY, CDR2 FYNNEI. The ends were cut back, 1 base at V and 4 bases at J, with 13 bases in the middle. This CDR3 has 15 amino acids. In DNA form, the CDR3 reads TGTGCCAGCAGTGAAGAGGCGGGTCGGGGCACTGAAGCTTTCTTT. Translated, it gives CASSEEAGRGTEAFF.

The chain employs TRBV9 and TRBJ1-5; 8 nucleotides line up with TRBD1. This CDR3 spans 13 amino acids. The germline V gene has CDR1 SGDLS and CDR2 YYNGEE. V lost 3 bases to trimming and J lost 8 bases; unmatched junction nucleotides: 4. DNA for the CDR3: TGTGCCAGCAGCGCCGACAGGGGAGAGCCCCAGCATTTT. It encodes CASSADRGEPQHF. Complete variable domain (other parts from reference TRBV9 and TRBJ1-5): DSGVTQTPKHLITATGQRVTLRCSPRSGDLSVYWYQQSLDQGLQFLIQYYNGEERAKGNILERFSAQQFPDLHSELNLSSLELGDSALYFCASSADRGEPQHFGDGTRLSIL.

In its sample, this clonotype was seen a few times. The chain joins TRBV7-9 to TRBJ2-1; 8 bases line up with TRBD1. Germline V gene lookup returns CDR1 SEHNR and CDR2 FQNEAQ (reference sequence). The CDR3 sequence is 12 residues long. With 4 bases clipped from V and 15 bases from J, the junction kept 8 bases outside the gene matches. CDR3 amino acids: CASSYTGQGRFF. The CDR3 DNA is TGTGCCAGCAGCTACACTGGACAGGGTAGGTTCTTC.

The V call is TRBV28, the J call TRBJ2-7; D is uncertain. CDR3 length: 12 amino acids. Germline loops: CDR1 MDHEN, CDR2 SYDVKM. Trimming removed 3 bases at V and 2 bases at J, with 5 bases between. The CDR3 reads CASSLNPYEQYF. For the CDR3, the DNA is TGTGCCAGCAGTTTGAACCCCTACGAGCAGTACTTC. Combining the CDR3 with reference TRBV28 and TRBJ2-7 gives the whole variable domain DVKVTQSSRYLVKRTGEKVFLECVQDMDHENMFWYRQDPGLGLRLIYFSYDVKMKEKGDIPEGYSVSREKKERFSLILESASTNQTSMYLCASSLNPYEQYFGPGTRLTVT.

The chain couples TRBV28 to TRBJ1-5; 7 bases are shared with TRBD1. V trimming: 8 bases; J trimming: 6 bases; junction bases outside the gene matches: 1. CDR1 and CDR2 (germline): MDHEN, SYDVKM. CDR3 size: 11 residues. Here the CDR3 reads CASSGGQPQHF. CDR3 nucleotides: TGTGCCAGCTCAGGGGGTCAGCCCCAGCATTTT.

This clonotype was counted only a few times. DNA of the CDR3: TGTGCCAGCAGCTTGCGTCGGCCGGGACAGGCTTTATCTGGGGCCAACGTCCTGACTTTC. Protein product: CASSLRRPGQALSGANVLTF. The J gene is TRBJ2-6, the V gene TRBV7-9; 8 bases line up with TRBD1. The CDR3 spans 20 residues. Germline assignment: CDR1 SEHNR and CDR2 FQNEAQ (reference sequence). With V trimmed by 3 bases and J by 1 base, 14 bases remained unmatched.

In DNA, the CDR3 is TGTGCCTGGAGTCCACGAGAGAACACTGAAGCTTTCTTT. It yields the protein CAWSPRENTEAFF. The gene calls are TRBV30 and TRBJ1-1; D unresolved. Germline CDR1 and CDR2: GTSNPN and SVGIG (reference sequence). V shed 2 bases and J shed 1 base, with 8 bases lying between them. The CDR3 contains 13 residues.

Written as DNA, the CDR3 is TGTGCCAGTAGCCTTAGGATCGGCCAGCCCCAGCATTTT. Encoded protein: CASSLRIGQPQHF. The rearrangement joins TRBV19 to TRBJ1-5; D remains ambiguous. Trimming removed 6 bases from V and 7 bases from J, with 13 bases in between. The V gene's germline CDR1 is LNHDA and CDR2 SQIVND (reference sequence). CDR3 size: 13 residues.

The V and J genes are TRBV11-3 and TRBJ2-1; 9 bases align to TRBD2. J lost 4 bases, V lost 7 bases, and 8 bases had no gene match. Germline CDR1 reads SGHNT; CDR2 reads YENEEA. The CDR3 has 15 amino acids. CDR3 DNA: TGTGCCAGCACCCTGGGGCGGGGGGGATACAATGAGCAGTTCTTC. Residues: CASTLGRGGYNEQFF. Using reference TRBV11-3 and TRBJ2-1 for the parts outside the CDR3, the full variable domain is EAGVVQSPRYKIIEKKQPVAFWCNPISGHNTLYWYLQNLGQGPELLIRYENEEAVDDSQLPKDRFSAERLKGVDSTLKIQPAELGDSAVYLCASTLGRGGYNEQFFGPGTRLTVL.

The gene calls are TRBV12-3 or TRBV12-4 and TRBJ2-6, with D uncertain. The V end was cut by 5 bases, the J end by 4 bases, with 15 bases between. This CDR3 comprises 16 residues. CDR3 nucleotide sequence: TGTGCCAGCAGTCCCCGGACCCGCATCGGGGCCAACGTCCTGACTTTC. Encoded protein: CASSPRTRIGANVLTF.

The chain carries TRBV20-1 and TRBJ2-7; D possibly uses TRBD1 or TRBD2 (5 bases each). The CDR3 extends over 13 amino acids. The germline CDR1 and CDR2 sequences are DFQATT and SNEGSKA (reference sequence). The V gene lost 6 bases and the J gene lost 6 bases, with 18 bases spanning the gap. The chain's CDR3 is CSARPSGPGEQYF. DNA for the CDR3: TGCAGTGCCCGTCCGTCGGGGCCAGGCGAGCAGTACTTC.

This clonotype has a single count. The V call is TRBV4-3, the J call TRBJ1-1; D unclear. Looked up from germline, CDR1 is LGHNA and CDR2 is YSLEER. The CDR3 totals 12 residues. Trimming removed 2 bases at V and 5 bases at J, with 6 bases between. The DNA of the CDR3 is TGCGCCAGCAGCCAACCGGGGACTGAAGCTTTCTTT. It translates to CASSQPGTEAFF.

The chain has TRBV30 and TRBJ1-5, with unresolved D. Germline V CDR1 and CDR2: GTSNPN, SVGIG (reference sequence). CDR3 length: 13 amino acids. Trimming removed 0 bases at V and 7 bases at J, with 10 bases between. The CDR3: CAWSVLGGQPQHF. The CDR3 coding sequence is TGTGCCTGGAGTGTTCTGGGAGGGCAGCCCCAGCATTTT.

This rearrangement joins TRBV6-1 to TRBJ2-2; no clear D. The ends were cut back, 4 bases at V and 0 bases at J, with 12 bases in the middle. Germline CDR1 reads MNHNS; CDR2 reads SASEGT. The CDR3 extends over 16 amino acids. CDR3 DNA sequence: TGTGCCAGCAGTGTCCTACTATACGCGAACACCGGGGAGCTGTTTTTT. This encodes CASSVLLYANTGELFF.

This clonotype was counted once. The J gene is TRBJ2-1, the V gene TRBV7-9, with 12 bases identical to TRBD2. The CDR3 consists of 16 residues. Germline CDR1 is SEHNR and CDR2 is FQNEAQ (reference sequence). V was clipped by 3 bases and J by 8 bases; unmatched bases: 8. The CDR3 is CASSLRASGGVDEQFF. DNA of the CDR3: TGTGCCAGCAGCTTGAGAGCTAGCGGGGGGGTCGATGAGCAGTTCTTC.

The chain combines TRBV19 with TRBJ1-1; D might be TRBD1 (5 bases). The CDR3 is made up of 13 amino acids. Germline CDR1 and CDR2: LNHDA and SQIVND (reference sequence). The ends were cut back, 5 bases at V and 4 bases at J, with 11 bases in the middle. CDR3 bases: TGTGCCAGTAGTCTCGGGAGGGGCACTGAAGCTTTCTTT. This translates into CASSLGRGTEAFF.

CDR3 nucleotides: TGTGCCAGCAGCTTAGATCTAGCGGGGGGGTATGAGCAGTTCTTC. Its protein is CASSLDLAGGYEQFF. The chain carries TRBV11-2 and TRBJ2-1, with 12 bases fitting TRBD2. V dropped 0 bases and J dropped 8; count of bases not matched to a gene: 2. The germline V gene encodes CDR1 SGHAT and CDR2 FQNNGV. The CDR3 spans 15 residues.

This clonotype has a handful of counts. The chain uses TRBV6-1 and TRBJ2-3; D assignment may be TRBD1 or TRBD2 (5 bases each). Germline loops: CDR1 MNHNS, CDR2 SASEGT. V lost 6 bases to trimming and J lost 3 bases, with 16 bases between them. This CDR3 is 15 amino acids long. Here the CDR3 reads CASRSGRVGTDTQYF. The CDR3 coding sequence is TGTGCCAGCAGGTCGGGACGGGTGGGTACAGATACGCAGTATTTT.

The chain couples TRBV7-9 to TRBJ2-5, with 14 bases identical to TRBD2. V lost 6 bases to trimming and J lost 5 bases; unmatched junction nucleotides: 5. The germline CDR1 and CDR2 sequences are SEHNR and FQNEAQ (reference sequence). The CDR3 loop spans 15 amino acids. This CDR3 reads CASSRTSGGLETQYF. The DNA for the CDR3 is TGTGCCAGCAGTCGGACTAGCGGGGGGCTCGAGACCCAGTACTTC.

V usage is TRBV2 and J usage is TRBJ1-1; possible D gene TRBD1, 5 bases. The CDR3 has 13 residues. Germline CDR1 is SNHLY and CDR2 is FYNNEI. V was clipped by 4 bases and J by 5 bases, with 11 bases between them. The CDR3 loop reads CASSAREGTEAFF. DNA for the CDR3: TGTGCCAGCAGTGCGAGGGAGGGGACTGAAGCTTTCTTT.

The chain has TRBV20-1 and TRBJ2-1; TRBD1 matches at 7 bases. Germline V gene lookup returns CDR1 DFQATT and CDR2 SNEGSKA (reference sequence). The CDR3 totals 13 residues. V was clipped by 5 bases and J by 4 bases; unmatched bases: 5. Written as DNA, the CDR3 is TGCAGTGCTCTCCGACAGGGATACAATGAGCAGTTCTTC. It translates to CSALRQGYNEQFF.

The sample holds a few counts of this clonotype. The genes are TRBV4-1 and TRBJ1-2, with 8 bases lining up with TRBD1. The CDR3 has 15 amino acids. The germline gives CDR1 MGHRA, CDR2 YSYEKL. The V gene end was trimmed by 2 bases and the J gene end by 4 bases; junction bases not matched to a gene: 6. CDR3 residues: CASSQSGGRGYGYTF. The CDR3 DNA sequence: TGCGCCAGCAGCCAATCAGGGGGCCGAGGCTATGGCTACACCTTC.

The rearrangement uses TRBV6-5 and TRBJ2-4; D tentatively reads TRBD1 or TRBD2 (5 bases each). The CDR3 length is 20 residues. The V end was cut by 1 base, the J end by 2 bases, with 24 bases between. In germline, CDR1 is MNHEY, CDR2 SVGAGI. The CDR3 nucleotides read TGTGCCAGCAGTTACTGGGGGTATAGTGGTACAAAGGAGTCCAAAAACATTCAGTACTTC. It is translated as CASSYWGYSGTKESKNIQYF.

This chain uses TRBV4-2 with TRBJ1-2, with D uncertain. Trimming shortened V by 0 bases and J by 1 base, and 9 bases separated the two germline ends. CDR3 size: 15 residues. CDR1 is LGHNA, CDR2 YNFKEQ, per germline. The CDR3 coding sequence is TGTGCCAGCAGCCAAGATCATACAGATAACTATGGCTACACCTTC. This gives the protein CASSQDHTDNYGYTF.

The chain employs TRBV7-9 and TRBJ1-5; no definite D call. CDR1 SEHNR and CDR2 FQNEAQ come from the germline V gene (reference sequence). CDR3 size: 15 residues. The V and J ends lost 1 base and 0 bases respectively, with 7 bases between them. CDR3 DNA: TGTGCCAGCAGCTTAGGGGAGTATAGCAATCAGCCCCAGCATTTT. Its translation: CASSLGEYSNQPQHF.